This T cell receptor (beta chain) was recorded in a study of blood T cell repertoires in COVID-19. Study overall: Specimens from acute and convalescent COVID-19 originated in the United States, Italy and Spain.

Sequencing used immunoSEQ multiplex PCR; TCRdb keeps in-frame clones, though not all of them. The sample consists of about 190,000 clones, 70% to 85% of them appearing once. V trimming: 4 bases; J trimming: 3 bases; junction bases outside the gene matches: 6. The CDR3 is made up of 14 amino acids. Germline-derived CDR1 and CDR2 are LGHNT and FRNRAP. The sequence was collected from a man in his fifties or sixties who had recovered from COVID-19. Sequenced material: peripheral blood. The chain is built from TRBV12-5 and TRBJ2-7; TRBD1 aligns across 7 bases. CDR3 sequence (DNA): TGTGCTAGTGGTTCAACAGGGGCGTTCTACGAGCAGTACTTC. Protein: CASGSTGAFYEQYF.